The sequence of this TCR beta chain was determined in a study of monozygotic twins with cystic fibrosis. Study-level points and caveats: No link emerged between shared CDR3 counts and age, concordance or severity. Monozygotic CF twin pairs shared significantly more nucleotide-identical clonotypes than unrelated CF individuals did. Low clonality (median about 0.0095) suggested a mostly naive repertoire. V usage most resembled the co-twin in 13 of 16 pairs.

Worth noting for this clone: What it recognizes is unknown.

Data came from immunoSEQ multiplex PCR; TCRdb stores just in-frame clones and leaves some out. The sample has more than 15,000 clones; about 90% are singletons. Looked up from germline, CDR1 is LNHDA and CDR2 is SQIVND (reference sequence). Trimming shortened V by 4 bases and J by 13 bases, and 14 bases separated the two germline ends. The CDR3 sequence is 12 residues long. The sequencing input was blood. This clonotype was sampled from a girl aged 2 to 9 with cystic fibrosis. V usage is TRBV19 and J usage is TRBJ2-1, with a possible D match to TRBD2 (5 bases). CDR3 coding DNA: TGTGCCAGTAGTACACTGGCGGGCCTTCAGTTCTTC. Encoded protein: CASSTLAGLQFF.